Each of the 13 T cell receptor beta chains below was sequenced from the same sample in a study of neurological immune-mediated disorders. Specified time point: longitudinal time-point 3. TCRdb fed the 5' RACE reads into MiXCR, producing one record per CDR3 protein. The top ten clones hold about 3.1% of a sample with over 90,000 distinct CDR3 sequences, more than 10% of them seen once. The specimen sequenced was PBMCs. Receptors originate from a female donor with HTLV-1-associated myelopathy (HAM/TSP).

Sample share makes this clonotype medium-sized (0.01 to 0.1%). The chain uses TRBV28 and TRBJ2-1, with D possibly matching TRBD1 (5 bases). Germline lookup yields CDR1 MDHEN and CDR2 SYDVKM. V lost 7 bases and J lost 5, with 21 bases in between. The CDR3 runs to 16 residues. The CDR3 spells CASKTVGAGRDNEQFF. CDR3 bases: TGTGCCAGCAAAACCGTAGGGGCAGGAAGGGACAATGAGCAGTTCTTC.

This clonotype was seen repeatedly, ten times or more. The J gene is TRBJ2-2, the V gene TRBV27; no firm D call. The CDR3 is 12 residues long. The V and J ends lost 9 bases and 4 bases respectively, with 9 bases between them. CDR1 is MNHEY, CDR2 SMNVEV, per germline (reference sequence). The CDR3 region has the DNA TGTGCCAGTAAACGCCCCACCGGGGAGCTGTTTTTT. Its protein product is CASKRPTGELFF.

A word on this clonotype: This is likely a read error, given that the CDR3 carries no conserved phenylalanine or tryptophan at its end. The chain has TRBV4-1 and TRBJ2-1; D not certain. Trimming removed 0 bases from V and 4 bases from J, with 10 bases in between. Germline V lookup: CDR1 MGHRA, CDR2 YSYEKL. CDR3 length equals 15 residues. Written as DNA, the CDR3 is TGCGCCAGCAGCCAAGAGGTGGTGATGTACAATGAGCAGTTCCTC. This encodes CASSQEVVMYNEQFL.

This clonotype came up many times. The chain couples TRBV3-1 to TRBJ2-7; TRBD2 is a possible D gene (6 bases). Germline V CDR1 and CDR2: LGHDT, YNNKEL (reference sequence). The CDR3 extends over 12 amino acids. The V end lost 11 bases, the J end lost 0 bases, and 11 bases lay between the germline ends. The CDR3 region has the DNA TGTGCCTCCGGGACTCTCTCCTACGAGCAGTACTTC. As protein: CASGTLSYEQYF.

Many counts were recorded for this clonotype. V usage is TRBV9 and J usage is TRBJ1-4; 8 bases align to TRBD1. V shed 0 bases and J 5 bases; nucleotides not matched to a gene: 3. The CDR3 is 15 residues long. Germline CDR1 is SGDLS and CDR2 is YYNGEE. CDR3 amino acids: CASSVGTGKNEKLFF. In nucleotides, the CDR3 is TGTGCCAGCAGCGTAGGGACAGGGAAAAATGAAAAACTGTTTTTT. The full variable domain, its missing parts supplied by reference TRBV9 and TRBJ1-4, is DSGVTQTPKHLITATGQRVTLRCSPRSGDLSVYWYQQSLDQGLQFLIQYYNGEERAKGNILERFSAQQFPDLHSELNLSSLELGDSALYFCASSVGTGKNEKLFFGSGTQLSVL.

The chain carries TRBV20-1 and TRBJ1-1; no clear D. Trimming cost V 5 bases and J 1 base, with 14 bases left between them. Germline-derived CDR1 and CDR2 are DFQATT and SNEGSKA (reference sequence). This CDR3 has 14 residues. The CDR3 nucleotides are TGCAGTGCTCAACCCCAAAAAGGGAACACTGAAGCTTTCTTT. Protein sequence: CSAQPQKGNTEAFF.

In the case of this clonotype: This may come from a read error, since a much larger clone is one base off. This chain uses TRBV4-1 with TRBJ2-5, with TRBD2 matching over 7 bases. Germline loops: CDR1 MGHRA, CDR2 YSYEKL. The CDR3 has 16 residues. The CDR3 DNA follows: TGCGACAGCAGCCAAGAGCGCGGGAGAGACCAAGAGACCCAGTACTTC. Amino acid sequence: CDSSQERGRDQETQYF.

The J gene is TRBJ2-7, the V gene TRBV5-1; 8 bases match TRBD1. Germline CDR1 SGHRS, CDR2 YFSETQ. V lost 4 bases, J lost 3 bases, and 9 bases stayed unmatched. The CDR3 has 15 amino acids. CDR3 residues: CASSPGDRWFYEQYF. The CDR3 bases are TGCGCCAGCAGCCCGGGGGACAGGTGGTTCTACGAGCAGTACTTC. Supplemented by reference TRBV5-1 and TRBJ2-7, the full variable domain reads KAGVTQTPRYLIKTRGQQVTLSCSPISGHRSVSWYQQTPGQGLQFLFEYFSETQRNKGNFPGRFSGRQFSNSRSEMNVSTLELGDSALYLCASSPGDRWFYEQYFGPGTRLTVT.

This clonotype has at least ten counts. V and J are TRBV12-3 or TRBV12-4 and TRBJ2-3; 8 positions agree with TRBD1. This CDR3 has 16 amino acids. Germline trimming cut 2 bases from V and 5 bases from J; bases unmatched to any gene: 9. The CDR3 loop is CASSLISSGGRDTQYF. Here the CDR3 DNA reads TGTGCCAGCAGTTTAATATCATCAGGGGGCAGAGATACGCAGTATTTT.

This clonotype was seen ten or more times. The rearrangement joins TRBV5-1 to TRBJ2-3; 8 bases agree with TRBD1. V dropped 1 base and J dropped 5; count of bases not matched to a gene: 9. CDR3 length equals 16 residues. The germline V gene has CDR1 SGHRS and CDR2 YFSETQ. This CDR3 is CASSLFSAGGRDTQYF. The CDR3 DNA is TGCGCCAGCAGCTTGTTTTCGGCAGGGGGCAGAGATACGCAGTATTTT.

This clonotype has at least ten counts. The V and J genes are TRBV5-1 and TRBJ2-7; D gene unclear. The CDR3 runs to 16 residues. V gave up 3 bases and J gave up 5 bases, with 21 bases separating them. Per the germline V gene, CDR1 is SGHRS and CDR2 is YFSETQ. As DNA, the CDR3 is TGCGCCAGCAGCTCCCCCAGCTACGGAGCTGGAGACGAGCAGTACTTC. It yields the protein CASSSPSYGAGDEQYF. Complete variable domain (other parts from reference TRBV5-1 and TRBJ2-7): KAGVTQTPRYLIKTRGQQVTLSCSPISGHRSVSWYQQTPGQGLQFLFEYFSETQRNKGNFPGRFSGRQFSNSRSEMNVSTLELGDSALYLCASSSPSYGAGDEQYFGPGTRLTVT.

This clonotype was seen repeatedly, ten times or more. The rearrangement uses TRBV20-1 and TRBJ2-3; D is uncertain. The CDR3 is made up of 14 amino acids. The ends were cut back, 5 bases at V and 1 base at J, with 13 bases in the middle. CDR1 and CDR2 from the germline V gene are DFQATT and SNEGSKA (reference sequence). The CDR3 sequence is CSAGRGVGTDTQYF. CDR3 DNA sequence: TGCAGTGCTGGTCGCGGTGTAGGCACAGATACGCAGTATTTT.

There are a few counts of this clonotype. CDR3 sequence reads: CASSPGMRSWAQYF. In nucleotides, the CDR3 is TGTGCCAGCAGCCCGGGAATGAGGTCCTGGGCGCAGTATTTT. This chain joins TRBV6-5 and TRBJ2-3; maybe TRBD2 (5 bases). Germline-derived CDR1 and CDR2 are MNHEY and SVGAGI. The CDR3 runs to 14 residues. The V end was cut by 6 bases, the J end by 10 bases, with 20 bases between.